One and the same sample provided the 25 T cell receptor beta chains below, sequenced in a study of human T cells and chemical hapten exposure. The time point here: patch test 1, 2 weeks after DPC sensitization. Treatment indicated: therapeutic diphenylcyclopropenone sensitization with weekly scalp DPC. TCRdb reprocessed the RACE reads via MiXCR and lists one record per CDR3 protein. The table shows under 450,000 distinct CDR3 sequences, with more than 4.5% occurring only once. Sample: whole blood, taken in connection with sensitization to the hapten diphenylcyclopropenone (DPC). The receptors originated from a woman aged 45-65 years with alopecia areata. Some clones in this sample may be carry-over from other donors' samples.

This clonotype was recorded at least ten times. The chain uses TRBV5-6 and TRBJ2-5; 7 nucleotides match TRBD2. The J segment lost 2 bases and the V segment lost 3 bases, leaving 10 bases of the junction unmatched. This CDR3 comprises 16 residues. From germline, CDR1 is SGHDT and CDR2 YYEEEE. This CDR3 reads CASSSVAGLLQETQYF. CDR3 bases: TGTGCCAGCAGCTCGGTAGCGGGCCTACTACAAGAGACCCAGTACTTC. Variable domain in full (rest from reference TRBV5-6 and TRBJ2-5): DAGVTQSPTHLIKTRGQQVTLRCSPKSGHDTVSWYQQALGQGPQFIFQYYEEEERQRGNFPDRFSGHQFPNYSSELNVNALLLGDSALYLCASSSVAGLLQETQYFGPGTRLLVL.

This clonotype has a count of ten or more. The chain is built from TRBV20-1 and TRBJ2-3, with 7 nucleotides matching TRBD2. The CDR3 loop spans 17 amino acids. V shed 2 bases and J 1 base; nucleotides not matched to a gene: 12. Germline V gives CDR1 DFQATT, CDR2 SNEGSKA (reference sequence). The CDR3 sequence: CSARSPGGGEGTDTQYF. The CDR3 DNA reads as TGCAGTGCTAGATCGCCGGGGGGAGGGGAAGGCACAGATACGCAGTATTTT.

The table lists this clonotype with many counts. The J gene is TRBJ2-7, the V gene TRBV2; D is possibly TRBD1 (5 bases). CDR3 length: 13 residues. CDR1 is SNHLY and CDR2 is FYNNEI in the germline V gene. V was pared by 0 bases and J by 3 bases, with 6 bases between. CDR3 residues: CASSEAGHYEQYF. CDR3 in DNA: TGTGCCAGCAGTGAAGCTGGACACTACGAGCAGTACTTC. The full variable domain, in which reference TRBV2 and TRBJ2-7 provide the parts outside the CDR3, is EPEVTQTPSHQVTQMGQEVILRCVPISNHLYFYWYRQILGQKVEFLVSFYNNEISEKSEIFDDQFSVERPDGSNFTLKIRSTKLEDSAMYFCASSEAGHYEQYFGPGTRLTVT.

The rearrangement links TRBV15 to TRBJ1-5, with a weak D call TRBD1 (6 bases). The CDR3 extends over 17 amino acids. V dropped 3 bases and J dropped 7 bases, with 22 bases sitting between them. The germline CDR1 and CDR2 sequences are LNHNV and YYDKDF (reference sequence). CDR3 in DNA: TGTGCCACCAGCAGCTTTCCCTTGGGGGGCAGGTCACAGCCCCAGCATTTT. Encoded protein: CATSSFPLGGRSQPQHF.

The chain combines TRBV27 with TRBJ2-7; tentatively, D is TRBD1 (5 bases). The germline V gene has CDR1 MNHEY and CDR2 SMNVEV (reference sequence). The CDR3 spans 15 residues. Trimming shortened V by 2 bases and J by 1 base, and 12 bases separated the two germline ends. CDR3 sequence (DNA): TGTGCCAGCAGTTTAAGGGGCAGCCCTTCCTACGAGCAGTACTTC. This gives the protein CASSLRGSPSYEQYF.

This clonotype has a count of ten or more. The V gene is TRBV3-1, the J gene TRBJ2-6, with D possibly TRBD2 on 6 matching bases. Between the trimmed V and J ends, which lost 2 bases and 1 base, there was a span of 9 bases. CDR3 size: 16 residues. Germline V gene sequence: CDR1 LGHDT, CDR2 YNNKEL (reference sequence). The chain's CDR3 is CASSQYGGSGANVLTF. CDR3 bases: TGTGCCAGCAGCCAATACGGGGGATCTGGGGCCAACGTCCTGACTTTC.

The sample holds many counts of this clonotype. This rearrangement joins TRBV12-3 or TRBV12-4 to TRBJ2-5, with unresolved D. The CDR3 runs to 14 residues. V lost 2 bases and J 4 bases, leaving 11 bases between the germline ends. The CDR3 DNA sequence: TGTGCCAGCAGTTTAACCGACCACGGAGAGACCCAGTACTTC. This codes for CASSLTDHGETQYF.

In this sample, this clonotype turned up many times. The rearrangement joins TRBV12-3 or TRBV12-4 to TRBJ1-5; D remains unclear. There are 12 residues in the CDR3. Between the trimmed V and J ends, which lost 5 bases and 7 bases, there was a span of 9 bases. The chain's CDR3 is CASSRTRQPQHF. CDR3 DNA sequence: TGTGCCAGCAGTAGGACTCGGCAGCCCCAGCATTTT.

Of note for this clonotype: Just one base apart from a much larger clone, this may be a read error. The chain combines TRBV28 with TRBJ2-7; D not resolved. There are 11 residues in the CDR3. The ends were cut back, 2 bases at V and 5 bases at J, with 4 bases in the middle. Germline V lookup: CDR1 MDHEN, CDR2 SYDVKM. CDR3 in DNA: TGTGCCAGCAGTTTAACCCACGAGCAGTACTTC. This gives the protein CASSLTHEQYF.

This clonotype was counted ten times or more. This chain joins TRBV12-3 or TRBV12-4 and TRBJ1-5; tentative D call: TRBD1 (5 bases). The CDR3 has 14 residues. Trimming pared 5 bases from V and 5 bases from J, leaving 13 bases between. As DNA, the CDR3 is TGTGCCAGCAGTCTCGCCGGGGCCCATCAGCCCCAGCATTTT. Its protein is CASSLAGAHQPQHF.

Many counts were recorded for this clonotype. The CDR3: CASSLSATGTQYF. Written as DNA, the CDR3 is TGTGCCAGCAGCTTAAGTGCCACAGGGACGCAGTATTTT. The V and J genes are TRBV7-8 and TRBJ2-3, with D perhaps matching TRBD1 (6 bases). V was pared by 2 bases and J by 9 bases, with 12 bases between. The CDR3 has 13 amino acids. Looked up from germline, CDR1 is SGHVS and CDR2 is FQNEAQ. The complete variable domain, with remaining parts taken from reference TRBV7-8 and TRBJ2-3, reads GAGVSQSPRYKVAKRGQDVALRCDPISGHVSLFWYQQALGQGPEFLTYFQNEAQLDKSGLPSDRFFAERPEGSVSTLKIQRTQQEDSAVYLCASSLSATGTQYFGPGTRLTVL.

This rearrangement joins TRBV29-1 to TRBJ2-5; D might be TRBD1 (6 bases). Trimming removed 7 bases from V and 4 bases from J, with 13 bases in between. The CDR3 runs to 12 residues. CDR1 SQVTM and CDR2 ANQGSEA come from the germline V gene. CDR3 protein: CSAKTGTETQYF. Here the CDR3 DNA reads TGCAGCGCCAAAACAGGGACAGAGACCCAGTACTTC.

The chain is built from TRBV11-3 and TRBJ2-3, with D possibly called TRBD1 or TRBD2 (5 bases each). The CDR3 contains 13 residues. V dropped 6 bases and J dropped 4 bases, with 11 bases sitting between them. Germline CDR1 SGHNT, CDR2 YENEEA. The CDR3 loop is CASSQEGPDTQYF. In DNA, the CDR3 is TGTGCCAGCAGTCAAGAGGGGCCAGATACGCAGTATTTT. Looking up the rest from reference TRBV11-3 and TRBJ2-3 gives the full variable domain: EAGVVQSPRYKIIEKKQPVAFWCNPISGHNTLYWYLQNLGQGPELLIRYENEEAVDDSQLPKDRFSAERLKGVDSTLKIQPAELGDSAVYLCASSQEGPDTQYFGPGTRLTVL.

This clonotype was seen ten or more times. The CDR3 nucleotides read TGTGCCAGCAGTGGGGACTCCTTCTCACCCCTCCACTTT. Residues: CASSGDSFSPLHF. The chain is built from TRBV7-2 and TRBJ1-6; possible D gene TRBD1, 5 bases. The CDR3 has 13 residues. The germline V and J ends were trimmed by 6 bases and 10 bases, with 13 bases remaining between them. CDR1 is SGHTA and CDR2 is FQGNSA in the germline V gene.

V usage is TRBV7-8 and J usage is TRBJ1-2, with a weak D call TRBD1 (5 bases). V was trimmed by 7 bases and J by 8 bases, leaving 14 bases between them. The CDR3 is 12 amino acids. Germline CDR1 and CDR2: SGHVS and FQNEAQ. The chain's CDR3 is CASTDGDPGYTF. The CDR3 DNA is TGTGCCAGCACCGACGGGGACCCAGGCTACACCTTC.

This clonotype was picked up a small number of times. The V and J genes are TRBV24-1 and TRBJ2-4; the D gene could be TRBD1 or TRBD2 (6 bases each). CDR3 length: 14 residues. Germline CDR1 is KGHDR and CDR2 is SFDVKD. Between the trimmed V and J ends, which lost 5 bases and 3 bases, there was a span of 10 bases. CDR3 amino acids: CATSAGASKNIQYF. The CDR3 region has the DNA TGTGCCACCAGTGCGGGGGCGAGCAAAAACATTCAGTACTTC.

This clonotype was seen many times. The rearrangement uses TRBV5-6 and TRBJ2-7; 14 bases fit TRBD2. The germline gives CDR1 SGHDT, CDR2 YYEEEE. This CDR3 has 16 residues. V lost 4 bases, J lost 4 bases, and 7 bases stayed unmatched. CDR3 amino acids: CASSGTSGSRRYEQYF. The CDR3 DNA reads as TGTGCCAGCAGCGGGACTAGCGGGAGCCGGAGGTACGAGCAGTACTTC.

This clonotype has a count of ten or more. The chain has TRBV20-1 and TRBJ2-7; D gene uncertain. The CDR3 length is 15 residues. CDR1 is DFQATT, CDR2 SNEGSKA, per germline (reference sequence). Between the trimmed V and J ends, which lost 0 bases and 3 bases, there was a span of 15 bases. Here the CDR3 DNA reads TGCAGTGCTAGAGATGGGCGGATGATGAACTACGAGCAGTACTTC. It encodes CSARDGRMMNYEQYF.

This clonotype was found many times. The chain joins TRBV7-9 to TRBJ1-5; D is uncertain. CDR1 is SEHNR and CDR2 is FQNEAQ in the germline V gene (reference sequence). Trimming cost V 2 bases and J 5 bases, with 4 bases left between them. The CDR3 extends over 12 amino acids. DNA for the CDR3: TGTGCCAGCAGCTTAAATGATCAGCCCCAGCATTTT. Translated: CASSLNDQPQHF.

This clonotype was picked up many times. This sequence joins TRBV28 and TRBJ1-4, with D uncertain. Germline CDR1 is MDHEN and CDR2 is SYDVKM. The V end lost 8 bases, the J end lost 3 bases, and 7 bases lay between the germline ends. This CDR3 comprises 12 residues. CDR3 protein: CASVKANEKLFF. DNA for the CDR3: TGTGCCAGCGTTAAGGCTAATGAAAAACTGTTTTTT.

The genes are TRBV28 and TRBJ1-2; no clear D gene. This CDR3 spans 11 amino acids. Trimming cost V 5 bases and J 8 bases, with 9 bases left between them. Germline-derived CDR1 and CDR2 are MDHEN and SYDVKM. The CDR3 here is CASSPLRGYTF. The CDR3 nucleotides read TGTGCCAGCAGTCCCCTCAGGGGCTACACCTTC.

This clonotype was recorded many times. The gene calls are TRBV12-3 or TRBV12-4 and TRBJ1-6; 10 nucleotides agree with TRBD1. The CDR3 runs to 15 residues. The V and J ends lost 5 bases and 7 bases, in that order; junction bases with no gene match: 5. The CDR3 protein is CASSRTGGGNSPLHF. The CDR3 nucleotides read TGTGCCAGCAGTAGGACAGGGGGGGGGAATTCACCCCTCCACTTT.

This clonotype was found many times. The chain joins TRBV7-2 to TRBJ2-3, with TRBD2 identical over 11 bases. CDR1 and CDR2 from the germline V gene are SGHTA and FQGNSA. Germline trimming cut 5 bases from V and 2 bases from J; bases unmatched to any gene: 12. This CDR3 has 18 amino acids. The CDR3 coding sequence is TGTGCCAGCAGCCCGCGGGTAGCGGGAGGGAGTACCACAGATACGCAGTATTTT. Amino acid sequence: CASSPRVAGGSTTDTQYF.

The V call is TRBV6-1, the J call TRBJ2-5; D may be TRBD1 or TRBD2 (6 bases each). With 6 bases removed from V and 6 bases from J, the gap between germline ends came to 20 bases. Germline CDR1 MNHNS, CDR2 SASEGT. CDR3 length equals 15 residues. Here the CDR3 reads CASRYQEGGAKTQYF. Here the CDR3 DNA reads TGTGCCAGCAGGTATCAGGAGGGGGGTGCGAAGACCCAGTACTTC.

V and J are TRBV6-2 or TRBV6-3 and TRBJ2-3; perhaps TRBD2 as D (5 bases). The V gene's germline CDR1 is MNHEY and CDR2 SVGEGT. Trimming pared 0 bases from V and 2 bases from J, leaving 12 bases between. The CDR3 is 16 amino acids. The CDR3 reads CASSYSSTSSTDTQYF. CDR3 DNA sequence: TGTGCCAGCAGTTACTCGTCAACTAGTTCCACAGATACGCAGTATTTT.